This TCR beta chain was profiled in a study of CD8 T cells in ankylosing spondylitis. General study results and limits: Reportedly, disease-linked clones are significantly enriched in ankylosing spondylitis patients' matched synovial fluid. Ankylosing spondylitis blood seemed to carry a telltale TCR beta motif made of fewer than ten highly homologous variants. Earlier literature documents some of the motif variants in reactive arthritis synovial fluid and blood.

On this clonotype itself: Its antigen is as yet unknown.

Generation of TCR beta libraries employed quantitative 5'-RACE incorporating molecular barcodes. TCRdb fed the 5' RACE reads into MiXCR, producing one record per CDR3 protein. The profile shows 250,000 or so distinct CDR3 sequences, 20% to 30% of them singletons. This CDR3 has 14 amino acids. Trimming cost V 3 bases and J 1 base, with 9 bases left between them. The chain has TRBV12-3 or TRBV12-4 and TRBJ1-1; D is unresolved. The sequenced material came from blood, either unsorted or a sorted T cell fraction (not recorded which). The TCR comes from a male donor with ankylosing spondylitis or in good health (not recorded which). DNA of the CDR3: TGTGCCAGCAGTTTTTCCCTTCAGAACACTGAAGCTTTCTTT. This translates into CASSFSLQNTEAFF.